A selection of T cell receptor beta chains follows, all from one sample in a study of shared clonotypes between healthy human individuals. Sequenced by immunoSEQ multiplex PCR; TCRdb stores in-frame clones only, minus some. The table shows around 700,000 clones, with approximately 79% occurring only once. Sequencing used memory CD4+ T cells sorted from blood. These receptors came from a woman aged 25 to 39 in good health. Each CDR3 is given with its conserved first and last residue. The listing skips clone size in some rows; elsewhere it reads once, few, many or a size class.

j_call v_call clone_size cdr3_aa
TRBJ2-3 TRBV29-1 - CSYTSGRAGRTDTQYF
TRBJ2-5 TRBV5-4 - CASSLMAAQETQYF
TRBJ1-5 TRBV27 few CASSLYPNQPQHF
TRBJ2-5 TRBV2 - CASGGLAGGGTQYF
TRBJ1-2 TRBV28 - CASSLGDRHGYTF
TRBJ2-3 TRBV5-4 - CASSLGASGGTDTQYF
TRBJ2-7 TRBV19 - CASSIGSRESSYEQYF
TRBJ1-2 TRBV6-6 once CASRGTASNYGYTF
TRBJ1-3 TRBV12-5 - CASGLVLGGVIGNTIYF
TRBJ1-2 TRBV15 - CATSRPGQGNYGYTF
TRBJ1-5 TRBV18 - CASSSLATGTGGQPQHF